This paragraph covers one T cell receptor beta chain sequence. Its antigen is unknown. The CDR3 sequence is 17 residues long. V lost 4 bases to trimming and J lost 2 bases; unmatched junction nucleotides: 11. CDR1 and CDR2 (germline): WSHSY, SAAADI. This sample is part of a study of response to subunit inactivated influenza vaccine. The study's findings and limits: Each seasonal influenza vaccination recruits few new T cells, the authors suggested.

TCRdb itself ran the RT-PCR reads through MiXCR, one entry per CDR3 protein. The sample yields about 800,000 distinct CDR3 sequences, approximately 22% seen once. The sequence came from a man in his fifties who received an inactivated influenza vaccine. The starting material was PBMCs from blood, obtained less than 6 days after vaccination. The chain links TRBV10-2 to TRBJ2-7; TRBD2 matches 10 bases. CDR3 amino acids: CASSARETSGRTYEQYF. The CDR3 DNA reads TGCGCCAGCAGTGCCCGAGAGACTAGCGGGCGAACCTACGAGCAGTACTTC.